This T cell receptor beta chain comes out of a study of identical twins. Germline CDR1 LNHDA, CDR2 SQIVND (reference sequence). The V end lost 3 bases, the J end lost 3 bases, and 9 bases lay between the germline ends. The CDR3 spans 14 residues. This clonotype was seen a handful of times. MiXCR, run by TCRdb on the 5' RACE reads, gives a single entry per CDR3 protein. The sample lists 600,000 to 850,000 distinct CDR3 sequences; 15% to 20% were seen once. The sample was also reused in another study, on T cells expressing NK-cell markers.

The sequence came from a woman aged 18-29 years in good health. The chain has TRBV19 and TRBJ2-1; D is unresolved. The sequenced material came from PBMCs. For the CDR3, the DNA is TGTGCCAGTAGTATTAGCATCAGCTACAATGAGCAGTTCTTC. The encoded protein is CASSISISYNEQFF.